The rows below give T cell receptor beta chains drawn from one sample of a study of blood T cell repertoires in COVID-19. Libraries were prepared by immunoSEQ multiplex PCR; TCRdb keeps only in-frame clonotypes and omits some of them. The table includes 440,000 or so clones, approximately 91% detected once. Sequencing used peripheral blood. All receptors derive from a woman aged 40 to 50 with COVID-19, enrolled during active disease. Each CDR3 is given with its conserved first and last residue. Each record gives: clone size, J gene, V gene, CDR3 length, D gene, CDR3 protein, CDR3 DNA. A D gene is named only where the DNA matches it firmly. Only some rows state a clone size, as once, few, many or a class for expanded clones.

-,TRBJ1-1,TRBV7-3,16,TRBD1,CASSLGTGLGNTEAFF,TGTGCCAGCAGCCTTGGGACAGGGTTGGGGAACACTGAAGCTTTCTTT
-,TRBJ2-1,TRBV2,14,TRBD2,CASSGTSGKNEQFF,TGTGCCAGCAGTGGGACTAGCGGGAAAAATGAGCAGTTCTTC
-,TRBJ1-4,TRBV6-4,14,TRBD1,CASSTGGAGEKLFF,TGTGCCAGCAGTACAGGGGGCGCAGGTGAAAAACTGTTTTTT
-,TRBJ1-3,TRBV5-6,17,TRBD1,CASSARDRFYSGNTIYF,TGTGCCAGCAGCGCAAGGGACAGGTTCTACTCTGGAAACACCATATATTTT
few,TRBJ1-5,TRBV28,15,TRBD1,CASNYRGLGNQPQHF,TGTGCCAGCAACTACAGGGGATTAGGAAATCAGCCCCAGCATTTT
-,TRBJ2-7,TRBV28,13,-,CASSRSQGYEQYF,TGTGCCAGCAGTCGGTCACAGGGCTACGAGCAGTACTTC
-,TRBJ1-3,TRBV12-5,16,TRBD1,CASGLALQGTGNTIYF,TGTGCTAGTGGTTTGGCATTACAGGGGACCGGAAACACCATATATTTT
few,TRBJ1-5,TRBV7-2,18,TRBD1,CASSAQDRVNYSNQPQHF,TGTGCCAGCAGCGCACAGGACAGGGTCAATTATAGCAATCAGCCCCAGCATTTT
-,TRBJ1-5,TRBV28,15,-,CASSRQRATNQPQHF,TGTGCCAGCAGCCGACAACGTGCTACCAATCAGCCCCAGCATTTT
-,TRBJ1-4,TRBV7-2,15,-,CASSSGREANEKLFF,TGTGCCAGCAGCTCTGGCAGGGAGGCTAATGAAAAACTGTTTTTT
-,TRBJ2-4,TRBV19,14,TRBD1,CASSPGGDKNIQYF,TGTGCCAGTAGCCCAGGGGGAGACAAAAACATTCAGTACTTC
-,TRBJ1-1,TRBV29-1,12,-,CSVHNLNTEAFF,TGCAGCGTACATAACCTGAACACTGAAGCTTTCTTT
-,TRBJ1-6,TRBV19,13,-,CASQDLAGSPLHF,TGTGCCAGTCAAGACTTGGCGGGGTCACCCCTCCACTTT
-,TRBJ2-7,TRBV29-1,13,TRBD2,CSFSGTTNYEQYF,TGCAGCTTCTCTGGGACTACCAACTACGAGCAGTACTTC
-,TRBJ1-2,TRBV28,14,-,CASIRSGGWHGYTF,TGTGCCAGCATCCGCTCGGGGGGATGGCATGGCTACACCTTC
-,TRBJ2-1,TRBV6-6,13,-,CASSYYQSGEQFF,TGTGCCAGCAGTTACTATCAGTCGGGTGAGCAGTTCTTC
-,TRBJ2-5,TRBV27,14,-,CASSSGGPWETQYF,TGTGCCAGCAGTTCCGGGGGGCCGTGGGAGACCCAGTACTTC
-,TRBJ1-4,TRBV5-6,16,-,CASSLVWRATNEKLFF,TGTGCCAGCAGCTTGGTCTGGAGGGCAACTAATGAAAAACTGTTTTTT
once,TRBJ2-1,TRBV7-9,14,-,CASQTSQTYNEQFF,TGTGCCAGCCAAACTAGTCAAACCTACAATGAGCAGTTCTTC
-,TRBJ2-2,TRBV28,15,-,CASSFLGVVTGELFF,TGTGCCAGCAGTTTTCTGGGAGTCGTCACCGGGGAGCTGTTTTTT
-,TRBJ2-2,TRBV7-8,17,TRBD1,CASSSRDRAPRTGELFF,TGTGCCAGCAGTTCCCGGGACAGGGCCCCGAGGACCGGGGAGCTGTTTTTT
once,TRBJ1-2,TRBV19,16,-,CASSQFLGHGNYGYTF,TGTGCCAGTAGTCAATTTTTGGGACATGGGAACTATGGCTACACCTTC
-,TRBJ2-1,TRBV10-3,14,-,CATSPQLTYNEQFF,TGTGCCACCAGCCCCCAACTTACCTACAATGAGCAGTTCTTC